This TCR beta chain appears in the sequencing data of a study of OX40 agonist ivuxolimab in advanced cancers. The wider study: Age averaged about 62 years (range roughly 20 to 90), and roughly 80% were male.

Broader study findings: In CD8+ T cells, expanded clones were on average more numerous than in CD4+.

About this clone itself: Its antigen remains unknown.

Profiled with immunoSEQ multiplex PCR; TCRdb holds only in-frame clones, not every one. The table lists 60,000 to 85,000 clones, about 92% of them singletons, with about 9.4% in the top ten. Per the germline V gene, CDR1 is SGHVS and CDR2 is FNYEAQ. V lost 0 bases, J lost 4 bases, and 9 bases stayed unmatched. This CDR3 has 17 amino acids. The rearrangement links TRBV7-6 to TRBJ2-1; 7 nucleotides agree with TRBD1. The receptor was derived from an adult with an advanced solid tumor such as melanoma, head and neck, liver or kidney cancer. Material: CD4+ or CD8+ T cells sorted from blood, obtained in a trial of the OX40 agonist ivuxolimab. CDR3 sequence: CASSLAYGTDIYNEQFF. The CDR3 bases are TGTGCCAGCAGCTTAGCATACGGGACAGATATATACAATGAGCAGTTCTTC.